The rows below give T cell receptor beta chains drawn from one sample of a study of blood T cell repertoires in COVID-19. Generated by immunoSEQ multiplex PCR, the TCRdb table keeps only in-frame clones and is missing some. The profile covers roughly 76,000 clones, with approximately 90% appearing a single time and 1% to 1.5% taken by the ten largest. The sample was PBMCs or T cells enriched from blood (not recorded which). The receptor set was obtained from a woman in her fifties or sixties with acute COVID-19. Each CDR3 is given with its conserved first and last residue. Clone size, where shown, is once, few, many, or a class for clones that have expanded.

abundance: .
j_gene: TRBJ1-2
v_gene: TRBV5-1
CDR3aa: CASSTTGNYGYTF

abundance: few
j_gene: TRBJ2-7
v_gene: TRBV19
CDR3aa: CASSIGTSGYEQYF

abundance: once
j_gene: TRBJ2-1
v_gene: TRBV19
CDR3aa: CASSIGGVYNEQFF

abundance: .
j_gene: TRBJ2-2
v_gene: TRBV5-1
CDR3aa: CASSLLQGGNTGELFF

abundance: .
j_gene: TRBJ2-1
v_gene: TRBV3-1/TRBV3-2
CDR3aa: CASSQVSSYNEQFF

abundance: .
j_gene: TRBJ2-1
v_gene: TRBV7-6
CDR3aa: CASSPRTSGRMNEQFF

abundance: once
j_gene: TRBJ2-2
v_gene: TRBV5-1
CDR3aa: CASSFLGLATNTGELFF

abundance: .
j_gene: TRBJ1-1
v_gene: TRBV6-2/TRBV6-3
CDR3aa: CASSPNRQLNTEAFF

abundance: .
j_gene: TRBJ1-1
v_gene: TRBV27
CDR3aa: CASFTERRRKGTNTEAFF

abundance: .
j_gene: TRBJ2-3
v_gene: TRBV10-3
CDR3aa: CATSRDRARTDTQYF

abundance: .
j_gene: TRBJ1-2
v_gene: TRBV3-1/TRBV3-2
CDR3aa: CASSQDRGSGYTF

abundance: .
j_gene: TRBJ2-1
v_gene: TRBV2
CDR3aa: CATASGSSYNEQFF

abundance: .
j_gene: TRBJ2-3
v_gene: TRBV4-2
CDR3aa: CASSQEGAGGVLTDTQYF

abundance: once
j_gene: TRBJ2-3
v_gene: TRBV11-2
CDR3aa: CASKPQQGWTDTQYF

abundance: .
j_gene: TRBJ2-3
v_gene: TRBV7-2
CDR3aa: CASSLEGGSADTQYF

abundance: .
j_gene: TRBJ2-7
v_gene: TRBV5-5
CDR3aa: CASSFSAVVEQYF

abundance: .
j_gene: TRBJ1-3
v_gene: TRBV7-9
CDR3aa: CASSWSSGNTIYF

abundance: .
j_gene: TRBJ2-5
v_gene: TRBV7-9
CDR3aa: CASSPGQVQETQYF

abundance: .
j_gene: TRBJ2-2
v_gene: TRBV19
CDR3aa: CASSLGSGELFF

abundance: once
j_gene: TRBJ2-7
v_gene: TRBV11-2
CDR3aa: CASSLDREYEQYF

abundance: .
j_gene: TRBJ2-5
v_gene: TRBV28
CDR3aa: CASSAPRQGHQETQYF

abundance: .
j_gene: TRBJ1-3
v_gene: TRBV7-2
CDR3aa: CASSPGQGISNTIYF

abundance: .
j_gene: TRBJ2-1
v_gene: TRBV7-9
CDR3aa: CASSLSTTYNEQFF

abundance: .
j_gene: TRBJ2-1
v_gene: TRBV11-3
CDR3aa: CASSLTSAYNEQFF

abundance: once
j_gene: TRBJ2-7
v_gene: TRBV10-3
CDR3aa: CAISLAGGEYEQYF

abundance: .
j_gene: TRBJ2-3
v_gene: TRBV2
CDR3aa: CASSELAGEADTQYF

abundance: .
j_gene: TRBJ2-7
v_gene: TRBV11-3
CDR3aa: CASSLDLRDGEQYF

abundance: .
j_gene: TRBJ2-2
v_gene: TRBV11-2
CDR3aa: CASSLDLIWGGRPGELFF

abundance: .
j_gene: TRBJ2-7
v_gene: TRBV5-6
CDR3aa: CASRVEASFHEQYF